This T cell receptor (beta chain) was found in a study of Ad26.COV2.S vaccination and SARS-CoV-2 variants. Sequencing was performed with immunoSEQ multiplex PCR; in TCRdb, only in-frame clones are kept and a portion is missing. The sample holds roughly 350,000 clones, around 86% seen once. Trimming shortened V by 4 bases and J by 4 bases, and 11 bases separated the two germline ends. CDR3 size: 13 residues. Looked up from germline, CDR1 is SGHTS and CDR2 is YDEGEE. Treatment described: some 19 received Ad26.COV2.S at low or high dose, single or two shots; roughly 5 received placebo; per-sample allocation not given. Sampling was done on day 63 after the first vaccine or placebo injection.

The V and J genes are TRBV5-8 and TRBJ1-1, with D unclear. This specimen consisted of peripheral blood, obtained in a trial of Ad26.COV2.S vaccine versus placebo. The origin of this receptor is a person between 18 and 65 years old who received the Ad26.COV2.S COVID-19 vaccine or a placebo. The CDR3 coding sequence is TGTGCCAGCAGCCCCCATCAACCCACTGAAGCTTTCTTT. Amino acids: CASSPHQPTEAFF.